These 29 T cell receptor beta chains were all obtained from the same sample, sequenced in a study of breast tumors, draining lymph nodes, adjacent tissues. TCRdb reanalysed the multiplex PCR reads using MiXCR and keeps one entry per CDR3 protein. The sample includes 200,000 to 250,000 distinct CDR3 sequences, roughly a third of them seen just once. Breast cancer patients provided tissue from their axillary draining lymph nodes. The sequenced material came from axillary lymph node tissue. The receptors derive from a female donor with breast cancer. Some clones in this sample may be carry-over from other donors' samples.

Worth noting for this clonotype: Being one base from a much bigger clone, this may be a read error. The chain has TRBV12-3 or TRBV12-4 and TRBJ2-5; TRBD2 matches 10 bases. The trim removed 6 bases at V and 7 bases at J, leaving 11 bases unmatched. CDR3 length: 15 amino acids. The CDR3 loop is CASRSTSGTDGTQYF. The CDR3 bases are TGTGCCAGCAGGAGCACTAGCGGGACGGACGGGACCCAGTACTTC.

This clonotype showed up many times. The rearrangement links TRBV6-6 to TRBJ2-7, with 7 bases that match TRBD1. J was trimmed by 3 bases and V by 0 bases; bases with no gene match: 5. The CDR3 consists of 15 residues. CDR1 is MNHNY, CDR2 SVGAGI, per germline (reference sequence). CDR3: CASSYSNSGGYEQYF. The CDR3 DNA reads TGTGCCAGCAGTTACTCGAATTCAGGGGGCTACGAGCAGTACTTC.

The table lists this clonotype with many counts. The CDR3 DNA reads TGTGCCAGCAGCTTAGATCCCAGCCTTATGTCCTATGGCTACACCTTC. This sequence encodes CASSLDPSLMSYGYTF. The rearrangement joins TRBV7-2 to TRBJ1-2; no firm D call. The CDR3 spans 16 residues. V gave up 1 base and J gave up 4 bases, with 16 bases separating them. Per germline, CDR1 SGHTA and CDR2 FQGNSA.

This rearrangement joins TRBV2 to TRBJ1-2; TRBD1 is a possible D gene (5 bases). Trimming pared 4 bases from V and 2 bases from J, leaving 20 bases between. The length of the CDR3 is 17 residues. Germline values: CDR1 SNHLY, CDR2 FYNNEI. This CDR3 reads CASSATGLGRANYGYTF. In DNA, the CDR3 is TGTGCCAGCAGTGCCACAGGACTGGGGAGGGCCAACTATGGCTACACCTTC.

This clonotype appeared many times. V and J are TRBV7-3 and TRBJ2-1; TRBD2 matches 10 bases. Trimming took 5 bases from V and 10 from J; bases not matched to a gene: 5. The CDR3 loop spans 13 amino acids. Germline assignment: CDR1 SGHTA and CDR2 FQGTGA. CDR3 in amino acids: CASSASGGGEQFF. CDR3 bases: TGTGCCAGCAGCGCTAGCGGGGGTGGGGAGCAGTTCTTC.

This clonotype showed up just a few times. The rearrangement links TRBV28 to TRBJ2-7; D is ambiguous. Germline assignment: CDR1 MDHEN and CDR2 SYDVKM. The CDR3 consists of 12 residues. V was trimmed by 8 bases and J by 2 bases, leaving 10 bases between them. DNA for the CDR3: TGTGCCAGCCTCGCCGGCCCCTACGAGCAGTACTTC. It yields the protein CASLAGPYEQYF.

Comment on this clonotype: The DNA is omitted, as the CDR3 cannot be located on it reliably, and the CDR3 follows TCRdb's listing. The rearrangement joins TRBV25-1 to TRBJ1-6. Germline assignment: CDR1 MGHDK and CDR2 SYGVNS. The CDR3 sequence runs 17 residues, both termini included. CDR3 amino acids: CACSARDRPLDDSPLHF.

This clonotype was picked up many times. CDR3 DNA: TGTGCCACCAGTGATTTGTTTACCTTAGGGTGGTTCTTC. It specifies CATSDLFTLGWFF. The genes are TRBV24-1 and TRBJ2-1; unclear D gene. CDR1 is KGHDR and CDR2 is SFDVKD in the germline V gene. V gave up 0 bases and J gave up 15 bases, with 14 bases separating them. The CDR3 totals 13 residues.

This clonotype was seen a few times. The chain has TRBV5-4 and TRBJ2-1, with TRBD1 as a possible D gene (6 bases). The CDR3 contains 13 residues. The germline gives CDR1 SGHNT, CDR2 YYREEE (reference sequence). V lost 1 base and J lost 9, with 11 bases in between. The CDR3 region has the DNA TGTGCCAGCAGCTTGTTTGGGGGCGGTGAGCAGTTCTTC. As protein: CASSLFGGGEQFF.

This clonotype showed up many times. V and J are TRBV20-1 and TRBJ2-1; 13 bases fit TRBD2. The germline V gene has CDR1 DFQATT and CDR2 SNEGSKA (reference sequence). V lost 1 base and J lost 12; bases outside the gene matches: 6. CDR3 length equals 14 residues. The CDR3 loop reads CSARAGLAGNSQFF. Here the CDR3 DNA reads TGCAGTGCTAGAGCGGGACTAGCGGGGAACTCGCAGTTCTTC.

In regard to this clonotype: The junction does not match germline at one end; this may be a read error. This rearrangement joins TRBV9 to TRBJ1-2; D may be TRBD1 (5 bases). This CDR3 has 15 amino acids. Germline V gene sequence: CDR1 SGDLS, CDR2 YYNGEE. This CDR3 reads CASSEGREGRYGSTF. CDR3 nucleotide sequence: TGTGCCAGCAGCGAGGGCAGGGAGGGTCGATATGGCTCCACCTTC.

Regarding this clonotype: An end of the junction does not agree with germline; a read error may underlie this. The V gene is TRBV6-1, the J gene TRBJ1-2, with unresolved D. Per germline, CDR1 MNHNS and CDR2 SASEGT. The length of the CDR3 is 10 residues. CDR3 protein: CAGSPDGYTF. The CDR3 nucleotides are TGTGCCGGCAGTCCCGACGGCTACACCTTC.

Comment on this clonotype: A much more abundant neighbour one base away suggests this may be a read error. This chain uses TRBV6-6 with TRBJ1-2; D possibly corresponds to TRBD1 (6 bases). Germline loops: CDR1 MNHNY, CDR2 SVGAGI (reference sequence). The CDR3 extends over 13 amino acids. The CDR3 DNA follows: TGTGCCGGCAGTGAATTGGGGGCGAGGGGCTACACCTTC. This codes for CAGSELGARGYTF.

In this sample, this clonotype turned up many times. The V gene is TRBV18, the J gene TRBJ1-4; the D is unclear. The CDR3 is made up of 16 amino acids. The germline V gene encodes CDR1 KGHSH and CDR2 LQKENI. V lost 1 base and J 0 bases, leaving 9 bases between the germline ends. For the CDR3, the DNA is TGTGCCAGCTCACCACTTCTCAGCTCAACTAATGAAAAACTGTTTTTT. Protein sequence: CASSPLLSSTNEKLFF. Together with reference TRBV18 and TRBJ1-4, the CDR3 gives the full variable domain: NAGVMQNPRHLVRRRGQEARLRCSPMKGHSHVYWYRQLPEEGLKFMVYLQKENIIDESGMPKERFSAEFPKEGPSILRIQQVVRGDSAAYFCASSPLLSSTNEKLFFGSGTQLSVL.

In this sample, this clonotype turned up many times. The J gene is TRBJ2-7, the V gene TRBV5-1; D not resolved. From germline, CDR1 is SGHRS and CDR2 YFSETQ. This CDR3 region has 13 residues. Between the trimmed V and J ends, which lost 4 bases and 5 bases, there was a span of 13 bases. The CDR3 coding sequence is TGCGCCAGCAGCCTGGAAGGGAATAACGAGCAGTACTTC. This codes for CASSLEGNNEQYF.

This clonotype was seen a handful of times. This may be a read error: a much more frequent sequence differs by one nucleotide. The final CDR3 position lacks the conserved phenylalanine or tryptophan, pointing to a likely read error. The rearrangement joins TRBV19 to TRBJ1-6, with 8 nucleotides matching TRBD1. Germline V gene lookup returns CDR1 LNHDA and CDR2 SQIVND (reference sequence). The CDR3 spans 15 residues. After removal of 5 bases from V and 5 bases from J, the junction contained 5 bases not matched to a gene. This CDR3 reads CASSFGQGNNSPLHL. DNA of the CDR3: TGTGCCAGTAGTTTTGGACAGGGTAATAATTCACCCCTCCACCTT.

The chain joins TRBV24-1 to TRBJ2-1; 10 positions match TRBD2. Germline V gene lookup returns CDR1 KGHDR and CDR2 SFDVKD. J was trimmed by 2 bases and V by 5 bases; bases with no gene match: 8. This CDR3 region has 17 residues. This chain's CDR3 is CATSAPPLAGAYNEQFF. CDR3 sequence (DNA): TGTGCCACCAGTGCCCCTCCCCTAGCGGGGGCCTACAATGAGCAGTTCTTC.

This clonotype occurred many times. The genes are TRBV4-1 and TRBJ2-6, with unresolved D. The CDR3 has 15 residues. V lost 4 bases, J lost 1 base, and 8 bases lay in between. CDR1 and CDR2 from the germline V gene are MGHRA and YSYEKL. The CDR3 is CASSPGKSGANVLTF. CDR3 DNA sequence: TGCGCCAGCAGCCCAGGTAAATCTGGGGCCAACGTCCTGACTTTC.

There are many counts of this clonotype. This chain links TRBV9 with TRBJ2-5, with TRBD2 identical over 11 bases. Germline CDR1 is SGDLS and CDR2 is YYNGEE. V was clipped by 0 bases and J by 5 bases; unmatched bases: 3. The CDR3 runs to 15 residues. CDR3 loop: CASSVVLAGGETQYF. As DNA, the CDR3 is TGTGCCAGCAGCGTAGTGCTAGCGGGAGGTGAGACCCAGTACTTC.

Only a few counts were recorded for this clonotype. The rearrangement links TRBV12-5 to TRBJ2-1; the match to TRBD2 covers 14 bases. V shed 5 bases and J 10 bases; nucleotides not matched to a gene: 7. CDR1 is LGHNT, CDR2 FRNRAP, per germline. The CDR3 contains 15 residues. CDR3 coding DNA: TGTGCTAGTGGTCCCGGGACTAGCGGGAGTGGCGAGCAGTTCTTC. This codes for CASGPGTSGSGEQFF. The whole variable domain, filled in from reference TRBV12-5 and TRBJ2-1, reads DARVTQTPRHKVTEMGQEVTMRCQPILGHNTVFWYRQTMMQGLELLAYFRNRAPLDDSGMPKDRFSAEMPDATLATLKIQPSEPRDSAVYFCASGPGTSGSGEQFFGPGTRLTVL.

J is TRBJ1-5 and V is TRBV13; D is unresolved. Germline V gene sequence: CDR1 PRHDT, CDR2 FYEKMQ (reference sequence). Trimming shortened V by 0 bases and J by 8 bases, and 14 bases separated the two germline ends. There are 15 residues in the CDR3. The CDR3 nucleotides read TGTGCCAGCAGCTTAGGGGATGTGAAAGTGGAGCCCCAGCATTTT. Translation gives CASSLGDVKVEPQHF.

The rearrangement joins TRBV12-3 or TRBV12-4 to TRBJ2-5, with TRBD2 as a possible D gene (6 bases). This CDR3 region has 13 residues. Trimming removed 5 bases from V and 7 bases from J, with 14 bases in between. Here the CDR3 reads CASSPKSRGTQYF. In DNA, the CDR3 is TGTGCCAGCAGTCCTAAGTCGCGGGGGACCCAGTACTTC.

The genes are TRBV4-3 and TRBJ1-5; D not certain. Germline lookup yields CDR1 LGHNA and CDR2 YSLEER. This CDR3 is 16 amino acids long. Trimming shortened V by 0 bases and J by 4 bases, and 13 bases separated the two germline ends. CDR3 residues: CASSQDAVGMNQPQHF. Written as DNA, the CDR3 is TGCGCCAGCAGCCAAGATGCGGTCGGGATGAATCAGCCCCAGCATTTT.

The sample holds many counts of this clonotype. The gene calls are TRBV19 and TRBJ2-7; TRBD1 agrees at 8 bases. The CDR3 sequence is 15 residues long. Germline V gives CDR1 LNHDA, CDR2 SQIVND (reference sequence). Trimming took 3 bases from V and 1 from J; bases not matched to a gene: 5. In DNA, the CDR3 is TGTGCCAGTAGTATGTCAGGACAGGGTTCCTACGAGCAGTACTTC. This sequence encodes CASSMSGQGSYEQYF.

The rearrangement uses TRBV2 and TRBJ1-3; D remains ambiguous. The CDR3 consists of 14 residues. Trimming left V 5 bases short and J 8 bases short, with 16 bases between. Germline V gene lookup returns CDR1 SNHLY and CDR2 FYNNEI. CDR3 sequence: CASSPVANGYTIYF. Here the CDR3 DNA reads TGTGCCAGCAGTCCCGTAGCGAATGGCTACACCATATATTTT. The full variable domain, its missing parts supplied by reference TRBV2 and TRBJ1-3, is EPEVTQTPSHQVTQMGQEVILRCVPISNHLYFYWYRQILGQKVEFLVSFYNNEISEKSEIFDDQFSVERPDGSNFTLKIRSTKLEDSAMYFCASSPVANGYTIYFGEGSWLTVV.

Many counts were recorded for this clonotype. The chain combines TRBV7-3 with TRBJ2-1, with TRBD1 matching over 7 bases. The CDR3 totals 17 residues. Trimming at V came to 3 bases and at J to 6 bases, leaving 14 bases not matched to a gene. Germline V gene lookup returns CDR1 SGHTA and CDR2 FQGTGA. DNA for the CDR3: TGTGCCAGCAGCTTTGAGGGCAGGGGGATTTGGGGCAATGAGCAGTTCTTC. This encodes CASSFEGRGIWGNEQFF.

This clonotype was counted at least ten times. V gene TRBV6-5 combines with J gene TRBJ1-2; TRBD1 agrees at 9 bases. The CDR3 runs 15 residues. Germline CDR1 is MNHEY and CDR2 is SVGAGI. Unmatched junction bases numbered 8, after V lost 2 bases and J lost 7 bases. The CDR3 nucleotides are TGTGCCAGCAGTTACGTTGACAGGGGGAGAGGTGGCTACACCTTC. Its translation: CASSYVDRGRGGYTF.

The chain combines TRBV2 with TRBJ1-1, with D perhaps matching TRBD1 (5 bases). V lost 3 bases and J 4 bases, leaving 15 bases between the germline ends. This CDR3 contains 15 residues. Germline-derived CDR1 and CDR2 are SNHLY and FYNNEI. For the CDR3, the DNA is TGTGCCAGCAGTGATACTTCTCAGAGGGGCACTGAAGCTTTCTTT. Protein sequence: CASSDTSQRGTEAFF.

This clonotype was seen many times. CDR3 region: CASSLKEVDRKITGELFF. The CDR3 DNA reads TGTGCCAGCAGCCTAAAGGAGGTCGACAGGAAGATTACCGGGGAGCTGTTTTTT. This chain uses TRBV7-3 with TRBJ2-2; the D gene is possibly TRBD1 (6 bases). The CDR3 spans 18 residues. V lost 5 bases and J 5 bases, leaving 24 bases between the germline ends. CDR1 is SGHTA and CDR2 is FQGTGA in the germline V gene. Full variable domain (remainder filled in from reference TRBV7-3 and TRBJ2-2): GAGVSQTPSNKVTEKGKYVELRCDPISGHTALYWYRQSLGQGPEFLIYFQGTGAADDSGLPNDRFFAVRPEGSVSTLKIQRTERGDSAVYLCASSLKEVDRKITGELFFGEGSRLTVL.